Presented here are 21 T cell receptor beta chains from one specimen sequenced in a study of T-cell reconstitution after alpha-beta-depleted transplantation in children. Library preparation (for TCRbeta) was performed with unique molecular identifiers. TCRdb re-called the PCR reads through MiXCR, storing one row per CDR3 protein. The data contain hundreds of thousands of distinct CDR3 sequences, approximately 16% of them singletons. Sample: PBMCs from the stem cell graft donor, taken from the stem cell graft. The receptors derive from a human donor who donated a stem cell graft to a child with acute myeloid leukemia.

This clonotype was observed many times. The chain has TRBV20-1 and TRBJ2-3, with D perhaps matching TRBD2 (5 bases). Per the germline V gene, CDR1 is DFQATT and CDR2 is SNEGSKA (reference sequence). Trimming took off 0 bases at V and 1 base at J, with 14 bases between the two ends. The CDR3 is 16 residues long. CDR3 protein: CSARDPLASGTDTQYF. The CDR3 DNA follows: TGCAGTGCTAGAGACCCCCTAGCCAGTGGCACAGATACGCAGTATTTT.

This sequence joins TRBV7-2 and TRBJ1-4; D possibly corresponds to TRBD1 (5 bases). The germline V gene has CDR1 SGHTA and CDR2 FQGNSA. This CDR3 spans 14 amino acids. V shed 4 bases and J shed 5 bases, with 11 bases lying between them. CDR3 bases: TGTGCCAGCAGCTGGGGGGATCCCAATGAAAAACTGTTTTTT. Protein: CASSWGDPNEKLFF.

At least ten counts were recorded for this clonotype. The chain is built from TRBV5-1 and TRBJ2-3; D assignment may be TRBD1 or TRBD2 (6 bases each). The CDR3 length is 15 residues. V shed 2 bases and J shed 4 bases, with 14 bases lying between them. The germline V gene encodes CDR1 SGHRS and CDR2 YFSETQ. The CDR3 loop reads CASSFGGGSPDTQYF. The CDR3 region has the DNA TGCGCCAGCAGCTTCGGAGGGGGTTCCCCAGATACGCAGTATTTT.

This clonotype was seen ten or more times. The rearrangement uses TRBV7-2 and TRBJ2-3, with 8 bases that match TRBD2. Germline V gives CDR1 SGHTA, CDR2 FQGNSA. V shed 2 bases and J 4 bases; nucleotides not matched to a gene: 8. This CDR3 is 16 amino acids long. CDR3 sequence: CASSLQRGSRADTQYF. The CDR3 nucleotides are TGTGCCAGCAGCTTACAGCGGGGGTCCCGCGCAGATACGCAGTATTTT.

This clonotype has a handful of counts. The V gene is TRBV7-9, the J gene TRBJ2-1; possibly TRBD1 or TRBD2 for D (5 bases each). The V and J ends lost 4 bases and 8 bases respectively, with 15 bases between them. This CDR3 has 14 amino acids. Germline V gives CDR1 SEHNR, CDR2 FQNEAQ (reference sequence). The CDR3 bases are TGTGCCAGCAGCTATGACGGGGCCGCCGATGAGCAGTTCTTC. This codes for CASSYDGAADEQFF.

This clonotype was counted many times. This sequence joins TRBV29-1 and TRBJ1-1; 10 positions match TRBD1. CDR1 and CDR2 from the germline V gene are SQVTM and ANQGSEA. V gave up 6 bases and J gave up 3 bases; unmatched junction bases: 10. The CDR3 totals 15 residues. The chain's CDR3 is CSVDTRQGADTEAFF. In nucleotides, the CDR3 is TGCAGCGTCGACACCAGACAGGGGGCGGACACTGAAGCTTTCTTT.

At least ten counts were recorded for this clonotype. V usage is TRBV12-3 or TRBV12-4 and J usage is TRBJ2-5; D remains unclear. The CDR3 loop spans 12 amino acids. Trimming left V 7 bases short and J 5 bases short, with 11 bases between. The DNA for the CDR3 is TGTGCCAGCACCCTAAATGGGGAGACCCAGTACTTC. It encodes CASTLNGETQYF.

At least ten counts were recorded for this clonotype. This rearrangement joins TRBV5-1 to TRBJ2-1; TRBD1 aligns across 9 bases. The CDR3 spans 16 residues. Germline CDR1 and CDR2: SGHRS and YFSETQ. V was clipped by 1 base and J by 7 bases; unmatched bases: 9. This chain's CDR3 is CASSLTGGAGRNEQFF. DNA of the CDR3: TGCGCCAGCAGCTTGACAGGGGGCGCGGGTAGGAATGAGCAGTTCTTC.

Many counts were recorded for this clonotype. This chain joins TRBV6-5 and TRBJ1-2; 7 positions agree with TRBD1. The CDR3 contains 15 residues. Trimming cost V 0 bases and J 6 bases; bases outside gene matches: 7. CDR1 and CDR2 from the germline V gene are MNHEY and SVGAGI. CDR3 sequence: CASSYSSLGGNGYTF. CDR3 DNA sequence: TGTGCCAGCAGTTACTCGTCATTAGGGGGCAATGGCTACACCTTC.

This chain joins TRBV7-9 and TRBJ2-4, with a tentative D call TRBD2 (6 bases). Germline CDR1 reads SEHNR; CDR2 reads FQNEAQ (reference sequence). This CDR3 has 14 amino acids. Trimming shortened V by 5 bases and J by 8 bases, and 16 bases separated the two germline ends. CDR3 protein: CASSQSTGEDIQYF. The CDR3 nucleotides are TGTGCCAGCAGCCAATCGACCGGGGAGGACATTCAGTACTTC.

The chain combines TRBV20-1 with TRBJ2-7; 8 bases align to TRBD2. The CDR3 loop spans 17 amino acids. The germline CDR1 and CDR2 sequences are DFQATT and SNEGSKA (reference sequence). The V gene end was trimmed by 3 bases and the J gene end by 2 bases; junction bases not matched to a gene: 15. The CDR3, as DNA: TGCAGTGCTAGGGGGGGCTCGGGGGGGCCAAAAACCTACGAGCAGTACTTC. This translates into CSARGGSGGPKTYEQYF.

This clonotype has at least ten counts. The genes are TRBV6-5 and TRBJ1-3; TRBD1 matches at 7 bases. The CDR3 extends over 15 amino acids. Germline-derived CDR1 and CDR2 are MNHEY and SVGAGI. V shed 4 bases and J 4 bases; nucleotides not matched to a gene: 7. The CDR3 here is CASSSTGVLGNTIYF. The CDR3 bases are TGTGCCAGCAGTTCTACAGGGGTACTCGGAAACACCATATATTTT.

This clonotype was counted many times. The chain joins TRBV20-1 to TRBJ1-1, with D maybe TRBD1 (5 bases). Looked up from germline, CDR1 is DFQATT and CDR2 is SNEGSKA (reference sequence). This CDR3 contains 12 residues. The CDR3 is CSGGGLNTEAFF. In nucleotides, the CDR3 is TGCAGCGGGGGAGGGCTTAACACTGAAGCTTTCTTT.

The table lists this clonotype with many counts. DNA for the CDR3: TGTGCCAGCAGTGAAGGAGGGACCTACGAGCAGTACTTC. Translating it yields CASSEGGTYEQYF. The chain couples TRBV6-4 to TRBJ2-7; tentatively, D is TRBD2 (6 bases). The V gene's germline CDR1 is MRHNA and CDR2 SNTAGT. The CDR3 is 13 amino acids. V shed 3 bases and J shed 2 bases, with 8 bases lying between them.

This clonotype has only a few counts. The chain recombines TRBV11-2 with TRBJ2-1, with 8 positions matching TRBD2. Germline assignment: CDR1 SGHAT and CDR2 FQNNGV. Trimming took 1 base from V and 5 from J; bases not matched to a gene: 7. CDR3 length equals 16 residues. CDR3 residues: CASSLVLGGAHNEQFF. The CDR3, as DNA: TGTGCCAGCAGCTTAGTTCTCGGGGGGGCCCACAATGAGCAGTTCTTC.

This clonotype showed up many times. V and J are TRBV29-1 and TRBJ2-3; no definite D call. CDR1 and CDR2 from the germline V gene are SQVTM and ANQGSEA. The CDR3 has 13 amino acids. Trimming took 7 bases from V and 4 from J, leaving 15 bases between them. The CDR3 spells CSALKVVPDTQYF. As DNA, the CDR3 is TGCAGCGCCCTGAAGGTAGTCCCAGATACGCAGTATTTT.

This clonotype was seen repeatedly, ten times or more. At one of its ends the junction is not consistent with the germline gene, which may arise from a read error. This rearrangement joins TRBV20-1 to TRBJ2-7; D ambiguous. The CDR3 covers 11 residues. From germline, CDR1 is DFQATT and CDR2 SNEGSKA (reference sequence). The DNA for the CDR3 is TGCAGTGCTAGAGACAGCAAAAATAGTAAATTC. Residues: CSARDSKNSKF.

This clonotype was found a few times. This chain links TRBV13 with TRBJ2-1, with 7 bases matching TRBD2. The germline CDR1 and CDR2 sequences are PRHDT and FYEKMQ (reference sequence). This CDR3 has 17 amino acids. Unmatched junction bases numbered 17, after V lost 5 bases and J lost 7 bases. The CDR3 sequence is CASSPQGEAGYRNEQFF. The CDR3 DNA reads as TGTGCCAGCAGCCCACAAGGGGAAGCGGGGTATCGGAATGAGCAGTTCTTC.

This clonotype was picked up many times. The rearrangement joins TRBV12-3 or TRBV12-4 to TRBJ1-5; D is perhaps TRBD1 (6 bases). The CDR3 extends over 14 amino acids. Trimming left V 6 bases short and J 1 base short, with 10 bases between. The CDR3 sequence is CASSQGTSNQPQHF. The CDR3 DNA reads TGTGCCAGCAGCCAGGGGACGAGCAATCAGCCCCAGCATTTT.

Only a few counts were recorded for this clonotype. CDR3 DNA: TGTGCCAGCGGGGGGACAGGCCCAACTAATGAAAAACTGTTTTTT. Amino acids: CASGGTGPTNEKLFF. The V call is TRBV12-3 or TRBV12-4, the J call TRBJ1-4; 8 bases line up with TRBD1. V shed 8 bases, J shed 0 bases, and the junction held 5 bases outside the gene matches. The CDR3 loop spans 15 amino acids.

This clonotype was counted ten times or more. This rearrangement joins TRBV20-1 to TRBJ1-6; tentatively, D is TRBD1 (5 bases). The V and J ends lost 6 bases and 6 bases respectively, with 12 bases between them. This CDR3 region has 13 residues. In germline, CDR1 is DFQATT, CDR2 SNEGSKA (reference sequence). The CDR3 here is CSARDGRNSPLHF. CDR3 coding DNA: TGCAGTGCCAGGGACGGTCGTAATTCACCCCTCCACTTT.